This T cell receptor beta chain was found in a study of cytomegalovirus exposure and HLA in healthy donors. Study results and caveats: For most TCR beta V segments, an earlier analysis put the productive rate at about 87% or about 30% of the time. Among TCR sequences, most were rare, though some public TCRs appeared in many donors. A reported reduction in N-insertions relative to the approximately 670-donor mean was seen in an Asian-associated ancestry cluster in a later analysis.

A word on this clone: Antigen specificity is unknown.

The study ran its PCR with 60 Vbeta and 13 Jbeta primers. Measured with immunoSEQ multiplex PCR; TCRdb has only the in-frame clones, and not every one. Of 150,000 to 200,000 clones listed, approximately 81% are singletons. Trimming shortened V by 0 bases and J by 0 bases, and 9 bases separated the two germline ends. From germline, CDR1 is MNHNY and CDR2 SVGAGI (reference sequence). The CDR3 is 16 residues long. Sequenced sample: PBMCs. The clonotype originates from a man younger than 35 in good health and CMV-seropositive. The chain links TRBV6-6 to TRBJ1-3; D remains unclear. This CDR3 reads CASSYSAGGSGNTIYF. The CDR3, as DNA: TGTGCCAGCAGTTACTCGGCGGGTGGCTCTGGAAACACCATATATTTT.